A single sample is the source of the 11 T cell receptor beta chains below, sequenced in a study of T cells in Graves' hyperthyroidism and ophthalmopathy (dated by TCRdb to the late 2010s). Libraries came from multiplex PCR. Sequencing was carried out with an Illumina HiSeq 2000. The TCR beta CDR3 regions were amplified from RNA transcripts. For the first round of RT-PCR on the TCR CDR3, the HTBI primer set was used together with the Qiagen OneStep RT-PCR kit. Using fastp at Q25 and MiXCR, TCRdb reprocessed the public reads and kept productive beta chains. Each record represents a unique CDR3 protein, reported with the most common genes and DNA among its rows. The sample table lists 300,000 to 450,000 distinct CDR3 sequences, around 13% of them with a count of one. The ten largest clonotypes hold around a tenth of the sample. The sample was blood. The receptors derive from a young woman with Graves' hyperthyroidism.

This clonotype was observed at least ten times. This chain joins TRBV7-9 and TRBJ2-7, with D possibly being TRBD1 or TRBD2 (5 bases each). There are 11 residues in the CDR3. V lost 5 bases to trimming and J lost 8 bases, with 10 bases between them. Germline loops: CDR1 SEHNR, CDR2 FQNEAQ (reference sequence). As DNA, the CDR3 is TGTGCCAGCAGCGGGAGACAGAAGCAGTACTTC. Protein sequence: CASSGRQKQYF.

In this sample, this clonotype turned up many times. The rearrangement links TRBV3-1 to TRBJ1-2; 7 bases are shared with TRBD1. The length of the CDR3 is 15 residues. CDR1 is LGHDT and CDR2 is YNNKEL in the germline V gene (reference sequence). J lost 4 bases, V lost 0 bases, and 5 bases had no gene match. CDR3 sequence (DNA): TGTGCCAGCAGCCAAGACGAGGGGACAGTCTATGGCTACACCTTC. Encoded protein: CASSQDEGTVYGYTF.

In DNA, the CDR3 is TGTGCCAGCATTTCGGCAGGGGGGTACGAGCAGTACTTC. Protein sequence: CASISAGGYEQYF. The chain links TRBV28 to TRBJ2-7; weak D call: TRBD1 (7 bases). The CDR3 totals 13 residues. Germline V CDR1 and CDR2: MDHEN, SYDVKM. Trimming cost V 7 bases and J 4 bases, with 14 bases left between them.

This clonotype was found many times. The V gene is TRBV5-1, the J gene TRBJ1-5, with D maybe TRBD1 (5 bases). In germline, CDR1 is SGHRS, CDR2 YFSETQ. Trimming removed 4 bases from V and 0 bases from J, with 11 bases in between. The CDR3 covers 15 residues. The CDR3 spells CASSPGDVSNQPQHF. In nucleotides, the CDR3 is TGCGCCAGCAGCCCTGGGGACGTTAGCAATCAGCCCCAGCATTTT.

This clonotype was counted ten times or more. The chain uses TRBV3-1 and TRBJ1-5; D uncertain. CDR3 length: 14 residues. Germline V lookup: CDR1 LGHDT, CDR2 YNNKEL (reference sequence). Between the trimmed V and J ends, which lost 0 bases and 7 bases, there was a span of 10 bases. CDR3 sequence (DNA): TGTGCCAGCAGCCAAGATCTCACGGACCAGCCCCAGCATTTT. This encodes CASSQDLTDQPQHF.

In its sample, this clonotype was seen many times. The rearrangement joins TRBV6-1 to TRBJ1-1; D is perhaps TRBD1 (5 bases). The V and J ends lost 9 bases and 3 bases respectively, with 14 bases between them. CDR3 size: 13 residues. Germline V gene lookup returns CDR1 MNHNS and CDR2 SASEGT. The CDR3 nucleotides are TGTGCCAGTCGTACAGGACTCCACACTGAAGCTTTCTTT. Amino acid sequence: CASRTGLHTEAFF.

This clonotype was observed a handful of times. Germline and junction disagree at one end, which may indicate a read error. The rearrangement joins TRBV5-1 to TRBJ1-1, with D perhaps matching TRBD1 (5 bases). The CDR3 is 15 amino acids. Germline lookup yields CDR1 SGHRS and CDR2 YFSETQ. CDR3: CANSLAGDPNTEAFF. CDR3 nucleotides: TGCGCCAACAGCTTGGCGGGGGACCCGAACACTGAAGCTTTCTTT.

This clonotype turned up a few times. The chain couples TRBV5-1 to TRBJ1-2, with unresolved D. The V end lost 0 bases, the J end lost 0 bases, and 9 bases lay between the germline ends. The CDR3 runs 15 residues. Germline V gene lookup returns CDR1 SGHRS and CDR2 YFSETQ. DNA for the CDR3: TGCGCCAGCAGCTTGGGCGCGGTGGCTAACTATGGCTACACCTTC. This encodes CASSLGAVANYGYTF.

This clonotype was seen ten or more times. The V and J genes are TRBV5-1 and TRBJ1-1; D is perhaps TRBD1 (5 bases). CDR3 length equals 15 residues. Trimming stripped 2 bases from V and 4 bases from J, with 15 bases between. CDR1 and CDR2 from the germline V gene are SGHRS and YFSETQ. This CDR3 is CASSLRGSGGTEAFF. The CDR3 DNA is TGCGCCAGCAGCTTAAGGGGTTCTGGTGGCACTGAAGCTTTCTTT.

This clonotype has more than one count but fewer than ten. This sequence may be a read error, since a much larger clone differs from it by one base. The rearrangement joins TRBV11-3 to TRBJ1-3; TRBD1 aligns across 7 bases. CDR3 size: 13 residues. CDR1 is SGHNT, CDR2 YENEEA, per germline. The J segment lost 4 bases and the V segment lost 8 bases, leaving 5 bases of the junction unmatched. The CDR3 loop reads CASGRGSGNTIYF. The CDR3 coding sequence is TGTGCCAGCGGCAGGGGGTCAGGAAACACCATATATTTT.

This clonotype was observed at least ten times. The chain joins TRBV14 to TRBJ2-7, with D perhaps TRBD2 (6 bases). The germline gives CDR1 SGHDN, CDR2 FVKESK. The CDR3 runs to 13 residues. V lost 5 bases and J lost 5, with 13 bases in between. CDR3 region: CASSGYPSDEQYF. Here the CDR3 DNA reads TGTGCCAGCAGCGGGTACCCTAGCGACGAGCAGTACTTC.